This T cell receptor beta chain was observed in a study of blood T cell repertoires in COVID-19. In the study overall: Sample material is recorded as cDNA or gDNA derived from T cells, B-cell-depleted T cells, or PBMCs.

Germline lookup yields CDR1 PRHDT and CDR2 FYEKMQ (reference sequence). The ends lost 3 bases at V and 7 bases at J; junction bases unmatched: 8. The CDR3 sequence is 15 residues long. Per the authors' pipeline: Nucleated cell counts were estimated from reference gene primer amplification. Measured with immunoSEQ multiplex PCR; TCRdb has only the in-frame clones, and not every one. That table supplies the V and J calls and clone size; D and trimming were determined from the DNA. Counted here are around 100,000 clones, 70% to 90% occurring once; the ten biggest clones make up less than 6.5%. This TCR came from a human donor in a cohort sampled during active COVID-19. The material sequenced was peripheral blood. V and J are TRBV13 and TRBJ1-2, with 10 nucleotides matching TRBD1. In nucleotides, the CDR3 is TGTGCCAGCAGCTTCGGACAGGGGGGGATATTTGGCTACACCTTC. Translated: CASSFGQGGIFGYTF.